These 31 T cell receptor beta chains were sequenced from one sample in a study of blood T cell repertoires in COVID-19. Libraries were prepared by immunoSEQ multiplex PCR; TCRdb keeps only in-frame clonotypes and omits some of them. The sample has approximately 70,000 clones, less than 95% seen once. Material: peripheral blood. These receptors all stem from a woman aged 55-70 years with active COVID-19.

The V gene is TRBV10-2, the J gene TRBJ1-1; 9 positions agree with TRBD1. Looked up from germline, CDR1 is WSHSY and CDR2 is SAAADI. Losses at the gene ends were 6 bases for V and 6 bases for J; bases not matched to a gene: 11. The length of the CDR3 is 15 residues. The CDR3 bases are TGCGCCAGCAGCGGCCCTTTACAGGGGGCTGCTGAAGCTTTCTTT. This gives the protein CASSGPLQGAAEAFF.

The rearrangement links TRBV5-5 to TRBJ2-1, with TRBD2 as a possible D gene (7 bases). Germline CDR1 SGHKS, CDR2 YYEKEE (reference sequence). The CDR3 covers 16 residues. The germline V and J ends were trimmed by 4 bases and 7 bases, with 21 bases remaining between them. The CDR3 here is CASSPPGRGWNNEQFF. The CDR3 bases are TGTGCCAGCAGCCCCCCGGGGAGGGGGTGGAATAATGAGCAGTTCTTC.

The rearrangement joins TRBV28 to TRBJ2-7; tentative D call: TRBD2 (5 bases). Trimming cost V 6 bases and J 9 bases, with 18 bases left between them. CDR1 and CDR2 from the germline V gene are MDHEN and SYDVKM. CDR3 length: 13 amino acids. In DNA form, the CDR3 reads TGTGCCAGCAGGGACTTCGCCAGAGTGCGGCAGTACTTC. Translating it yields CASRDFARVRQYF. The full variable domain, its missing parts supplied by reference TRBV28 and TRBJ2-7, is DVKVTQSSRYLVKRTGEKVFLECVQDMDHENMFWYRQDPGLGLRLIYFSYDVKMKEKGDIPEGYSVSREKKERFSLILESASTNQTSMYLCASRDFARVRQYFGPGTRLTVT.

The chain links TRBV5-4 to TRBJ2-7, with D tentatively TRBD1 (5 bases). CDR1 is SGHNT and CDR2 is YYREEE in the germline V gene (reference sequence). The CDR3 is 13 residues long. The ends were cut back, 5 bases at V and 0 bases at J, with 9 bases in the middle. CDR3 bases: TGTGCCAGCAGTTCAGGGTCCTCCTACGAGCAGTACTTC. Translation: CASSSGSSYEQYF.

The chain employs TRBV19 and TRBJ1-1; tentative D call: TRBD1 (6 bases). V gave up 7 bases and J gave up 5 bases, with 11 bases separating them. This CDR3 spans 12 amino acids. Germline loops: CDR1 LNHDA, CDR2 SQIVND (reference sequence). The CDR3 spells CASKDSGTEAFF. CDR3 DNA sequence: TGTGCCAGTAAGGACAGTGGAACTGAAGCTTTCTTT. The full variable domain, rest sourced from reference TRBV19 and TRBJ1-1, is DGGITQSPKYLFRKEGQNVTLSCEQNLNHDAMYWYRQDPGQGLRLIYYSQIVNDFQKGDIAEGYSVSREKKESFPLTVTSAQKNPTAFYLCASKDSGTEAFFGQGTRLTVV.

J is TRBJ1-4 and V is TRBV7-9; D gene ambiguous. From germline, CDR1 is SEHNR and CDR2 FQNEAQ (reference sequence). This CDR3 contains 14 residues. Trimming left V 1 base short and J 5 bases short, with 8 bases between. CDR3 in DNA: TGTGCCAGCAGCTTAGTCCGGTCGAATGAAAAACTGTTTTTT. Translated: CASSLVRSNEKLFF.

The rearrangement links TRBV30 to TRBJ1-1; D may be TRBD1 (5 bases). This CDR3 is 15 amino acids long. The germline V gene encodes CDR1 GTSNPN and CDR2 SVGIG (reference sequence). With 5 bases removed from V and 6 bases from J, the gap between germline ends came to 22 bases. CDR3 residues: CAWLKQGGGIAEAFF. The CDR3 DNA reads TGTGCCTGGTTGAAGCAGGGCGGCGGAATAGCTGAAGCTTTCTTT.

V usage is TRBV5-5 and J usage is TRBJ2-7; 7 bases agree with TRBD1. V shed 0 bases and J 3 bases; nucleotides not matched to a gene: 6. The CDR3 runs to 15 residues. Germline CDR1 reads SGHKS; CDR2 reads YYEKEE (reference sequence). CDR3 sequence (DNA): TGTGCCAGCAGCTTGGTAGAAGACAGGGACTACGAGCAGTACTTC. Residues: CASSLVEDRDYEQYF. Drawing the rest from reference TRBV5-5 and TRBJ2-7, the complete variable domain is DAGVTQSPTHLIKTRGQQVTLRCSPISGHKSVSWYQQVLGQGPQFIFQYYEKEERGRGNFPDRFSARQFPNYSSELNVNALLLGDSALYLCASSLVEDRDYEQYFGPGTRLTVT.

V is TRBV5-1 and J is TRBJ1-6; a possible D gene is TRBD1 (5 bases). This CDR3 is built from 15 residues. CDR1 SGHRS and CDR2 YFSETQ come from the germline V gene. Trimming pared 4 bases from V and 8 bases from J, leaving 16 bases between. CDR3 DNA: TGCGCCAGCAGCCCCGTTTCAAGGGGTCATTCACCCCTCCACTTT. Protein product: CASSPVSRGHSPLHF.

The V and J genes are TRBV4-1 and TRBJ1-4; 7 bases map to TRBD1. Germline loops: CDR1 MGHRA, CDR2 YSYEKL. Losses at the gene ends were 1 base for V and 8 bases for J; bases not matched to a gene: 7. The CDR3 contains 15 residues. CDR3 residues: CASSQGGTAGEKLFF. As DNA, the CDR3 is TGCGCCAGCAGCCAAGGGGGGACAGCTGGCGAAAAACTGTTTTTT.

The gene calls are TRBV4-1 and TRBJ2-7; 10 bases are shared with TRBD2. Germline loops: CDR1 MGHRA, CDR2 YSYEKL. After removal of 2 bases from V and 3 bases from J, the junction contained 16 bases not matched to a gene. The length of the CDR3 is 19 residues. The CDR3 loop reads CASSQKPGLATNGGYEQYF. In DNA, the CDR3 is TGCGCCAGCAGCCAAAAACCGGGACTAGCGACAAATGGGGGCTACGAGCAGTACTTC.

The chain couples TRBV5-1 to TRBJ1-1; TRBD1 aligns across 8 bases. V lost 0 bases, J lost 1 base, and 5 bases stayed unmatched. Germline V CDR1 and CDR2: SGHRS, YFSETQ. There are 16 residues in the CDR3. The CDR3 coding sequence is TGCGCCAGCAGCTTGGCGATGACAGGGGCGAACACTGAAGCTTTCTTT. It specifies CASSLAMTGANTEAFF.

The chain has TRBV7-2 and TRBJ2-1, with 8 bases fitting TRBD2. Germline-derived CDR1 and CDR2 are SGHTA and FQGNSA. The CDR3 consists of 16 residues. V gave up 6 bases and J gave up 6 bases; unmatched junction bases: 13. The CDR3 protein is CASRAPGLEMVNEQFF. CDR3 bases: TGTGCCAGCAGAGCTCCGGGACTAGAGATGGTCAATGAGCAGTTCTTC.

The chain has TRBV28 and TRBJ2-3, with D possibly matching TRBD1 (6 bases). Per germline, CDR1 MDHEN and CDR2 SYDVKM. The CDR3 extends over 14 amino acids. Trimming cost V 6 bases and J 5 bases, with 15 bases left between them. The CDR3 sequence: CASSGVGAGDTQYF. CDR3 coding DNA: TGTGCCAGCAGCGGAGTGGGGGCCGGAGATACGCAGTATTTT.

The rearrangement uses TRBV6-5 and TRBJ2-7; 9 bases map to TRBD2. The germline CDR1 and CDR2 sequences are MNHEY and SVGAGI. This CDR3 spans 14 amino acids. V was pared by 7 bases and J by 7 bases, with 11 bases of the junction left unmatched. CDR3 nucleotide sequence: TGTGCCAGCACCCCCCCAGCGGGAGGTGGAGAGCAGTACTTC. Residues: CASTPPAGGGEQYF.

CDR3 residues: CASSLVGTSEETQYF. CDR3 DNA: TGCGCCAGCAGCTTGGTGGGGACTAGCGAAGAGACCCAGTACTTC. The chain is built from TRBV5-1 and TRBJ2-5; 10 bases map to TRBD2. Trimming at V came to 0 bases and at J to 3 bases, leaving 2 bases not matched to a gene. CDR3 length equals 15 residues. Per germline, CDR1 SGHRS and CDR2 YFSETQ.

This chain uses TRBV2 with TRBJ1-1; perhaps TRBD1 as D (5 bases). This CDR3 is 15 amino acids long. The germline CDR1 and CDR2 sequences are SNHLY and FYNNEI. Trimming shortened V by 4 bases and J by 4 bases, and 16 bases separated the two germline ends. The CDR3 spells CASSVQILRGTEAFF. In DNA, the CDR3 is TGTGCCAGCAGTGTACAGATACTTAGGGGCACTGAAGCTTTCTTT.

CDR3 DNA sequence: TGTGCCAGCAGCTTGCGTGGCCGGGACTCGTACTACGAGCAGTACTTC. Translation gives CASSLRGRDSYYEQYF. V and J are TRBV11-2 and TRBJ2-7; possibly TRBD2 for D (6 bases). Trimming cost V 3 bases and J 3 bases, with 18 bases left between them. The CDR3 spans 16 residues. Germline V lookup: CDR1 SGHAT, CDR2 FQNNGV. Looking up the rest from reference TRBV11-2 and TRBJ2-7 gives the full variable domain: EAGVAQSPRYKIIEKRQSVAFWCNPISGHATLYWYQQILGQGPKLLIQFQNNGVVDDSQLPKDRFSAERLKGVDSTLKIQPAKLEDSAVYLCASSLRGRDSYYEQYFGPGTRLTVT.

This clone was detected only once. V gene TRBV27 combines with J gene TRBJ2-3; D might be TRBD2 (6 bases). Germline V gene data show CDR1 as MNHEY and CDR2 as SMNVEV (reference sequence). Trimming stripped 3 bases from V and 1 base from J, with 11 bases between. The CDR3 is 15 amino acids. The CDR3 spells CASSFSSGGTDTQYF. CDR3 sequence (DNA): TGTGCCAGCAGTTTCTCATCGGGAGGCACAGATACGCAGTATTTT.

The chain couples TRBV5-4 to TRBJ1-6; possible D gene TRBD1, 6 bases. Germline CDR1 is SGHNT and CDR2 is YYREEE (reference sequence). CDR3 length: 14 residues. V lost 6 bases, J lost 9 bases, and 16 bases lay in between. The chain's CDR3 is CASTSGGGGSPLHF. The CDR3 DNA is TGTGCCAGCACTTCGGGGGGCGGTGGTTCACCCCTCCACTTT.

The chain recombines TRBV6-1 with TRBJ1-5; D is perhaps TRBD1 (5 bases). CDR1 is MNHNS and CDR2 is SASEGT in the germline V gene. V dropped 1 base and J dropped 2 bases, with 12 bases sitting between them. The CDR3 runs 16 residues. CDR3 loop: CASSEGGGLGNQPQHF. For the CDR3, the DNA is TGTGCCAGCAGTGAAGGGGGGGGGTTAGGCAATCAGCCCCAGCATTTT.

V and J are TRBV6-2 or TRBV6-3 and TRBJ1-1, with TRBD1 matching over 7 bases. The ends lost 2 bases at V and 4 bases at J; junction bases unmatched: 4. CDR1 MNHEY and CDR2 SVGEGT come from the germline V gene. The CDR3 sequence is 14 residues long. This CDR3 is CASSYPGGSTEAFF. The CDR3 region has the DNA TGTGCCAGCAGTTACCCAGGGGGTAGCACTGAAGCTTTCTTT.

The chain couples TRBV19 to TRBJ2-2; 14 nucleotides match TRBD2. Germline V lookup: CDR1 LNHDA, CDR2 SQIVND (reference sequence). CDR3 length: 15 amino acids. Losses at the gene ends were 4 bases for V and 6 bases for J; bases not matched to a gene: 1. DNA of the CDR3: TGTGCCAGTAGTAGGGGACTAGCGGGAGCCGGGGAGCTGTTTTTT. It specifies CASSRGLAGAGELFF.

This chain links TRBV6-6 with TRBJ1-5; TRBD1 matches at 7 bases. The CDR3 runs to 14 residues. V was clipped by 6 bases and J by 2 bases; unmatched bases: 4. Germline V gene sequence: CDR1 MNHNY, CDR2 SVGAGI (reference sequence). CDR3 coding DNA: TGTGCCAGCAGCCCCCAGGGGGGCAATCAGCCCCAGCATTTT. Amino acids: CASSPQGGNQPQHF.

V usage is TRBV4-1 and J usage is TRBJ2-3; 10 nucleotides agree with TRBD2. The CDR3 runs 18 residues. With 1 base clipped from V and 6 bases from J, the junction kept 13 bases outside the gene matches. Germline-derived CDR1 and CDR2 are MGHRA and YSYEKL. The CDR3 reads CASSQVGSGRGFWDTQYF. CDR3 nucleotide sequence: TGCGCCAGCAGCCAAGTGGGAAGCGGGAGGGGGTTCTGGGATACGCAGTATTTT.

The CDR3 spells CASSRQGTGATEAFF. The CDR3 bases are TGTGCCAGCAGCAGGCAAGGGACAGGGGCGACTGAAGCTTTCTTT. V is TRBV6-5 and J is TRBJ1-1, with TRBD1 identical over 10 bases. The length of the CDR3 is 15 residues. Trimming removed 6 bases from V and 5 bases from J; junction bases left unmatched: 9. Germline V gene sequence: CDR1 MNHEY, CDR2 SVGAGI.

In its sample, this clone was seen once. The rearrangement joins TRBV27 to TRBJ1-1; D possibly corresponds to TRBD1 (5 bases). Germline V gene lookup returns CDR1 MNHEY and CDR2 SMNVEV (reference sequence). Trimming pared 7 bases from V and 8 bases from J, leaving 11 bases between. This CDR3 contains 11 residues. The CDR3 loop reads CASTRGGEAFF. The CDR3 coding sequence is TGTGCCAGCACTAGGGGAGGAGAAGCTTTCTTT.

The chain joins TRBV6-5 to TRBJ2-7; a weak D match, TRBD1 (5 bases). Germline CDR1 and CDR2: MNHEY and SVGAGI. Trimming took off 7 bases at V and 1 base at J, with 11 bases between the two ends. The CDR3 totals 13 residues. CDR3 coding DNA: TGTGCCAGCACCATGACAGCATCCTACGAGCAGTACTTC. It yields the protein CASTMTASYEQYF.

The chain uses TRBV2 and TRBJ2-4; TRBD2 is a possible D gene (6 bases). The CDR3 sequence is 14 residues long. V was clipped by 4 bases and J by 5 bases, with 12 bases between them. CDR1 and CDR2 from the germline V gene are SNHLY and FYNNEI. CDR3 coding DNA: TGTGCCAGCAGTGCGGCGAGCGGGCAAAACATTCAGTACTTC. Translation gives CASSAASGQNIQYF.

CDR3 sequence reads: CASSIGGPANYGYTF. Written as DNA, the CDR3 is TGTGCCAGTAGTATTGGAGGACCTGCTAACTATGGCTACACCTTC. The chain uses TRBV19 and TRBJ1-2, with D uncertain. This CDR3 is 15 amino acids long. The V gene's germline CDR1 is LNHDA and CDR2 SQIVND (reference sequence). The ends were cut back, 3 bases at V and 0 bases at J, with 11 bases in the middle.

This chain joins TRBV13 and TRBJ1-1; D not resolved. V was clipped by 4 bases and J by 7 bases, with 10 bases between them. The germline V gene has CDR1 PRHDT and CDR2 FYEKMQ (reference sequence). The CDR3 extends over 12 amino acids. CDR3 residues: CASSYLSGEAFF. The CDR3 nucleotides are TGTGCCAGCAGCTACTTGTCTGGTGAAGCTTTCTTT. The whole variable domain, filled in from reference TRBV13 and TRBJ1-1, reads AAGVIQSPRHLIKEKRETATLKCYPIPRHDTVYWYQQGPGQDPQFLISFYEKMQSDKGSIPDRFSAQQFSDYHSELNMSSLELGDSALYFCASSYLSGEAFFGQGTRLTVV.